A selection of T cell receptor beta chains follows, all from one sample in a study of shared clonotypes between healthy human individuals. The data were produced by immunoSEQ multiplex PCR, yet TCRdb's version contains in-frame clones alone and is incomplete. This table has under 750,000 clones, roughly two thirds appearing once. Input material: memory CD4+ T cells sorted from blood. All receptors come from a woman aged 25 to 45 in good health. CDR3s include the opening cysteine and the closing phenylalanine or tryptophan. Each record gives: CDR3 length, J gene, clone size, D gene, V gene, CDR3 DNA, CDR3 protein. D genes are given only for firm matches. Not every row has a clone size; where given, it reads once, few, many or a size class.

CDR3 length: 16; J gene: TRBJ2-7; clone size: once; D gene: TRBD2; V gene: TRBV28; CDR3 DNA: TGTGCCAGCAGTTCCAGTCCCAGCGGGAGTAGCAACGAGCAGTACTTC; CDR3 protein: CASSSSPSGSSNEQYF
CDR3 length: 16; J gene: TRBJ2-3; clone size: .; D gene: TRBD2; V gene: TRBV7-6; CDR3 DNA: TGTGCCAGCAGCTTAGTTGCGGGAGGGCCATCAGATACGCAGTATTTT; CDR3 protein: CASSLVAGGPSDTQYF
CDR3 length: 12; J gene: TRBJ2-3; clone size: .; D gene: .; V gene: TRBV28; CDR3 DNA: TGTGCCAGCAGCCCCCCGGTGGGCACGCAGTATTTT; CDR3 protein: CASSPPVGTQYF
CDR3 length: 12; J gene: TRBJ2-5; clone size: once; D gene: .; V gene: TRBV11-2; CDR3 DNA: TGTGCCAGCAGCTTTGAGCAGGAGACCCAGTACTTC; CDR3 protein: CASSFEQETQYF
CDR3 length: 14; J gene: TRBJ1-1; clone size: .; D gene: TRBD1; V gene: TRBV6-1; CDR3 DNA: TGTGCCAGCAGTGACAGGGGGGATCGGACTGAAGCTTTCTTT; CDR3 protein: CASSDRGDRTEAFF
CDR3 length: 16; J gene: TRBJ2-1; clone size: few; D gene: TRBD2; V gene: TRBV12-5; CDR3 DNA: TGTGCTAGTGGCCCCGGACTAGCGGGATTGGGGGGTGAGCAGTTCTTC; CDR3 protein: CASGPGLAGLGGEQFF
CDR3 length: 15; J gene: TRBJ2-1; clone size: .; D gene: TRBD2; V gene: TRBV11-3; CDR3 DNA: TGTGCCAGCAGCATCGGGACTAGCGGGATCAATGAGCAGTTCTTC; CDR3 protein: CASSIGTSGINEQFF
CDR3 length: 19; J gene: TRBJ1-1; clone size: .; D gene: TRBD1; V gene: TRBV27; CDR3 DNA: TGTGCCAGCACCCTACGTCACAACCCCGGGACAGGGGGCACGGGGGAGGCTTTCTTT; CDR3 protein: CASTLRHNPGTGGTGEAFF
CDR3 length: 21; J gene: TRBJ2-7; clone size: .; D gene: TRBD2; V gene: TRBV18; CDR3 DNA: TGTGCCAGCTCACCACCGAACGGCCCTAGCGGGACCTCCTACAGTGGGTACGAGCAGTACTTC; CDR3 protein: CASSPPNGPSGTSYSGYEQYF
CDR3 length: 15; J gene: TRBJ1-2; clone size: .; D gene: .; V gene: TRBV16; CDR3 DNA: TGTGCCAGCAGCCAAGGTGCGGGGGTTAACTATGGCTACACCTTC; CDR3 protein: CASSQGAGVNYGYTF
CDR3 length: 15; J gene: TRBJ2-4; clone size: few; D gene: TRBD1; V gene: TRBV5-5; CDR3 DNA: TGTGCCAGCAGCTTAAGGGGGCTTGGTGTGGACATTCAGTACTTC; CDR3 protein: CASSLRGLGVDIQYF
CDR3 length: 16; J gene: TRBJ2-1; clone size: .; D gene: .; V gene: TRBV28; CDR3 DNA: TGTGCCAGCAGTCAACTTTCCGGCATTAGCTACAATGAGCAGTTCTTC; CDR3 protein: CASSQLSGISYNEQFF
CDR3 length: 14; J gene: TRBJ1-3; clone size: .; D gene: .; V gene: TRBV5-6; CDR3 DNA: TGTGCCAGCAGGCGGTTGGACTCTGGAAACACCATATATTTT; CDR3 protein: CASRRLDSGNTIYF
CDR3 length: 13; J gene: TRBJ2-7; clone size: .; D gene: .; V gene: TRBV11-2; CDR3 DNA: TGTGCCAGCAGCTTAGTTTCGCTTCGCGAGCAGTACTTC; CDR3 protein: CASSLVSLREQYF
CDR3 length: 13; J gene: TRBJ2-1; clone size: .; D gene: .; V gene: TRBV11-2; CDR3 DNA: TGTGCCAGCAGCAACACACAAGGTATCGAGCAGTTCTTC; CDR3 protein: CASSNTQGIEQFF
CDR3 length: 14; J gene: TRBJ2-2; clone size: .; D gene: .; V gene: TRBV19; CDR3 DNA: TGTGCCAGTAGTATTCCCGGGAACACCGGGGAGCTGTTTTTT; CDR3 protein: CASSIPGNTGELFF
CDR3 length: 14; J gene: TRBJ1-5; clone size: once; D gene: .; V gene: TRBV28; CDR3 DNA: TGTGCCAGCACCGCAGACAGGAACAATCAGCCCCAGCATTTT; CDR3 protein: CASTADRNNQPQHF
CDR3 length: 14; J gene: TRBJ1-2; clone size: .; D gene: .; V gene: TRBV19; CDR3 DNA: TGTGCCAGTATCCATCCCCAGCGTAACTATGGCTACACCTTC; CDR3 protein: CASIHPQRNYGYTF
CDR3 length: 12; J gene: TRBJ2-7; clone size: .; D gene: .; V gene: TRBV28; CDR3 DNA: TGTGCCAGCAGCCAAGGAGGGCGTGAGCAGTACTTC; CDR3 protein: CASSQGGREQYF
CDR3 length: 12; J gene: TRBJ1-2; clone size: .; D gene: .; V gene: TRBV30; CDR3 DNA: TGTGCCTGGAGAGCCGGGCGCTATGGCTACACCTTC; CDR3 protein: CAWRAGRYGYTF
CDR3 length: 15; J gene: TRBJ1-4; clone size: .; D gene: TRBD1; V gene: TRBV2; CDR3 DNA: TGTGCCAGCAGACCGGGACAGACAACTAATGAAAAACTGTTTTTT; CDR3 protein: CASRPGQTTNEKLFF
CDR3 length: 14; J gene: TRBJ1-1; clone size: .; D gene: TRBD1; V gene: TRBV7-3; CDR3 DNA: TGTGCCAGCAGCAAGACAGGGGTGAACACTGAAGCTTTCTTT; CDR3 protein: CASSKTGVNTEAFF
CDR3 length: 14; J gene: TRBJ2-4; clone size: .; D gene: .; V gene: TRBV18; CDR3 DNA: TGTGCCAGCTCATCGGCCAGCCCGGAGGACATTCAGTACTTC; CDR3 protein: CASSSASPEDIQYF
CDR3 length: 13; J gene: TRBJ1-1; clone size: many; D gene: .; V gene: TRBV25-1; CDR3 DNA: TGTGCCAGCAGTGTGACGGAGAACACTGAAGCTTTCTTT; CDR3 protein: CASSVTENTEAFF
CDR3 length: 11; J gene: TRBJ2-2; clone size: .; D gene: .; V gene: TRBV5-1; CDR3 DNA: TGCGCCAGCAGCTTTGCCGGGGAGCTGTTTTTT; CDR3 protein: CASSFAGELFF
CDR3 length: 13; J gene: TRBJ2-7; clone size: .; D gene: .; V gene: TRBV25-1; CDR3 DNA: TGTGCCAGCAGCAAACTGGGAACCTACGAGCAGTACTTC; CDR3 protein: CASSKLGTYEQYF
CDR3 length: 14; J gene: TRBJ2-7; clone size: .; D gene: TRBD1; V gene: TRBV2; CDR3 DNA: TGTGCCAGCAGTTGGGACAGGGGGCGATACGAGCAGTACTTC; CDR3 protein: CASSWDRGRYEQYF